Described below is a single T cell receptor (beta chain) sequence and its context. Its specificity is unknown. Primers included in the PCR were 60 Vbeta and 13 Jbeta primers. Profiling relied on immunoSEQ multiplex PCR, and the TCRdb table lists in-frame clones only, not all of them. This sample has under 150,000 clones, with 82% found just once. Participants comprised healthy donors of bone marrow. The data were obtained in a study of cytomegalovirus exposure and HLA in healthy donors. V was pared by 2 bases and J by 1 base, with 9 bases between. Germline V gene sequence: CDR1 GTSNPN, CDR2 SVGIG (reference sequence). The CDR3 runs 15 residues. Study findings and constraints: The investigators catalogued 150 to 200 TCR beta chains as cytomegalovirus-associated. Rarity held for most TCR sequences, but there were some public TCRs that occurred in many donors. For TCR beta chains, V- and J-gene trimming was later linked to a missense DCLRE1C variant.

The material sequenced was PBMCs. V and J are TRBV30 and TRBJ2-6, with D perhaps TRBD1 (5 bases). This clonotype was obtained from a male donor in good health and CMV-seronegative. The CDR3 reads CAWSPQASGANVLTF. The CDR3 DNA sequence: TGTGCCTGGAGTCCACAGGCGTCTGGGGCCAACGTCCTGACTTTC.